This TCR beta chain was recovered during a study of T cells in Graves' hyperthyroidism and ophthalmopathy. General study points: Most thyroid clonotypes that were expanded above 0.001 also turned up in blood. The model identified upcoming ophthalmopathy a median approximately six months ahead of onset. Ophthalmopathy cases were set apart from stable hyperthyroidism by a 13 V-J model.

Germline V gene lookup returns CDR1 DFQATT and CDR2 SNEGSKA (reference sequence). The CDR3 totals 12 residues. Trimming took off 6 bases at V and 4 bases at J, with 12 bases between the two ends. TCR beta CDR3 regions were amplified from RNA transcripts. The primer set for the first-round RT-PCR of the TCR CDR3 was HTBI. MiXCR, run by TCRdb on the multiplex PCR reads, gives a single entry per CDR3 protein. Altogether 500,000 to 600,000 distinct CDR3 sequences are present, around 46% being singletons, with the ten largest covering around 20%. As concerns this clonotype: Its antigen remains unidentified.

In making diagnoses, clinical symptoms, serum thyroxine and TRAb, thyroid ultrasound and orbital computed tomography were all used. The sample consisted of peripheral blood or thyroid tissue (not recorded which). This receptor was identified in an adult woman with Graves' disease, either hyperthyroidism or ophthalmopathy (not recorded which). The rearrangement uses TRBV20-1 and TRBJ2-5; the D gene is possibly TRBD2 (5 bases). CDR3 nucleotides: TGCAGTGCCCTCGTCGCGGGAGAGACCCAGTACTTC. Its translation: CSALVAGETQYF.